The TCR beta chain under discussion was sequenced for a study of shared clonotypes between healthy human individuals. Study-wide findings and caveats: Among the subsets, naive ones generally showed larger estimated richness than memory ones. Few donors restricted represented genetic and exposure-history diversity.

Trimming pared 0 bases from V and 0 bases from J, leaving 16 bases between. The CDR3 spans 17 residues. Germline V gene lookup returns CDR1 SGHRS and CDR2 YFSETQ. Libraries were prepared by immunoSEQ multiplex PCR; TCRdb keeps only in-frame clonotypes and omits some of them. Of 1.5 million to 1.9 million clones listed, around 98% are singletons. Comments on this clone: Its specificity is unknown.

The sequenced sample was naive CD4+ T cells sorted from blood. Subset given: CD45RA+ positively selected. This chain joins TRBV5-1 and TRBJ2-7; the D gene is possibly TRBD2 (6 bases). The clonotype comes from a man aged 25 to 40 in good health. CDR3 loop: CASSLVGGTGLSYEQYF. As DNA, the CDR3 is TGCGCCAGCAGCTTGGTGGGGGGAACGGGGCTCTCCTACGAGCAGTACTTC.